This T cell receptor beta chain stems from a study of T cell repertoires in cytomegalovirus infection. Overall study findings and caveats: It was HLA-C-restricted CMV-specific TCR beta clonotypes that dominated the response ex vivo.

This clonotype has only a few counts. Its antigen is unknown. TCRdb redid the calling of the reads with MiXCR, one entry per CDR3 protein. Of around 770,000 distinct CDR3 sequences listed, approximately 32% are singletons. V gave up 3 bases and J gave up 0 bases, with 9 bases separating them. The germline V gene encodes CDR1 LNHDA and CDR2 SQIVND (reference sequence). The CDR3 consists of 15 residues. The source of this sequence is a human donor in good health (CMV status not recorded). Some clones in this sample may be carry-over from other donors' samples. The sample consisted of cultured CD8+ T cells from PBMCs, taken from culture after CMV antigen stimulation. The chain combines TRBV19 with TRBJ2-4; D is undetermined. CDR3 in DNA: TGTGCCAGTAGTATTAACAGCCTAGCCAAAAACATTCAGTACTTC. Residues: CASSINSLAKNIQYF.